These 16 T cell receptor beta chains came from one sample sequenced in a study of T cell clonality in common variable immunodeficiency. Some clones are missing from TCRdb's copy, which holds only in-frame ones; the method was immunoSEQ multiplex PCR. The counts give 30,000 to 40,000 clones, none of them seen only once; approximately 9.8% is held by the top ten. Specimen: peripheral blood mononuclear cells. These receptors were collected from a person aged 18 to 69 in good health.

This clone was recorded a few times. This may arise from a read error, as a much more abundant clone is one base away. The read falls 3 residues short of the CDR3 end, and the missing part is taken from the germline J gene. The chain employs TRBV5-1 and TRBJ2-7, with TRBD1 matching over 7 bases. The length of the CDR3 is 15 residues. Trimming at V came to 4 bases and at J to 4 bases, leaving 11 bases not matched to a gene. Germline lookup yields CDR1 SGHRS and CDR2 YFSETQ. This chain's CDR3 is CASSPAGAGGYEQYF. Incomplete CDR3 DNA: TGCGCCAGCAGCCCGGCCGGGGCAGGGGGATACGAG.

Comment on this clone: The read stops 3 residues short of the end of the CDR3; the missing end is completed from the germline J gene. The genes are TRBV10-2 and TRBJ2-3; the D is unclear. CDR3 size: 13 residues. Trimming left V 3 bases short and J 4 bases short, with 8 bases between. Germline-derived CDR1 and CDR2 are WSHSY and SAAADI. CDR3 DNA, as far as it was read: TGCGCCAGCAGTGAAGGGTGGGCAGATACG. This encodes CASSEGWADT. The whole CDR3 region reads CASSEGWADTQYF.

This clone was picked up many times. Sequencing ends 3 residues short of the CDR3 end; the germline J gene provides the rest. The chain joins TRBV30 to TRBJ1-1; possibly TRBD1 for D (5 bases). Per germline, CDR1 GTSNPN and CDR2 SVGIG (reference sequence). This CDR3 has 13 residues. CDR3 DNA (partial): TGTGCCTGGAGTAACTCGCAGGGCTCTCAA. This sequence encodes CAWSNSQGSQ. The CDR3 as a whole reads CAWSNSQGSQAFF.

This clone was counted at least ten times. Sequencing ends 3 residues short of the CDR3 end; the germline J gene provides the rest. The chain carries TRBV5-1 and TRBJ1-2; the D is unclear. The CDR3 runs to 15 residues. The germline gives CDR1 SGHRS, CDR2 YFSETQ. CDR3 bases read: TGCGCCAGCAGCTTGTCTAGCGGATACACAGATACC. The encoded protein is CASSLSSGYTDT. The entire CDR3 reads CASSLSSGYTDTYTF. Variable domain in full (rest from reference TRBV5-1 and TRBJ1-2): KAGVTQTPRYLIKTRGQQVTLSCSPISGHRSVSWYQQTPGQGLQFLFEYFSETQRNKGNFPGRFSGRQFSNSRSEMNVSTLELGDSALYLCASSLSSGYTDTYTFGSGTRLTVV.

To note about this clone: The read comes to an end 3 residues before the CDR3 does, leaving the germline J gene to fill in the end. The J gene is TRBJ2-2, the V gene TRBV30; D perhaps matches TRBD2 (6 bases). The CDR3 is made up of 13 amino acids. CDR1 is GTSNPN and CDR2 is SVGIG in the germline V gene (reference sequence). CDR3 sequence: CAWDRGGDSPLFF. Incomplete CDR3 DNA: TGTGCCTGGGACCGAGGAGGGGATTCACCG.

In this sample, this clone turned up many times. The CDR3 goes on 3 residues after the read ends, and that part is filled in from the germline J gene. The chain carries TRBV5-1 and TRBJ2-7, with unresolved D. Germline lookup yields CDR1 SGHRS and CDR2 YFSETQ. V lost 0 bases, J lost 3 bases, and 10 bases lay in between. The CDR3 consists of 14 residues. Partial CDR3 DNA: TGCGCCAGCAGCTTGGGCCGCACCGGCTACGAG. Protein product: CASSLGRTGYE. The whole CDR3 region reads CASSLGRTGYEQYF.

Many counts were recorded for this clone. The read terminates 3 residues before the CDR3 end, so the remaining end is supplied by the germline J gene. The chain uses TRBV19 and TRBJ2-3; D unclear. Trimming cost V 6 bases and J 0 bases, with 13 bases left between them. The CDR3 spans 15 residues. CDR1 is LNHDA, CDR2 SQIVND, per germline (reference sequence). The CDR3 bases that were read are TGTGCCAGTAGCCAGGATATTACTAGCACAGATACG. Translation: CASSQDITSTDT. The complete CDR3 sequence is CASSQDITSTDTQYF.

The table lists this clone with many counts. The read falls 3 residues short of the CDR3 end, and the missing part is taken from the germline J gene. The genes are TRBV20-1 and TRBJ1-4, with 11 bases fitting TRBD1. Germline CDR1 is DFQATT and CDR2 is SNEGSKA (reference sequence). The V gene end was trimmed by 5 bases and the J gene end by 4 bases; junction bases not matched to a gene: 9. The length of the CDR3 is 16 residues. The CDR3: CSAPGGQGASNEKLFF. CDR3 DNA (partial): TGCAGTGCTCCCGGAGGACAGGGGGCGAGTAATGAAAAA.

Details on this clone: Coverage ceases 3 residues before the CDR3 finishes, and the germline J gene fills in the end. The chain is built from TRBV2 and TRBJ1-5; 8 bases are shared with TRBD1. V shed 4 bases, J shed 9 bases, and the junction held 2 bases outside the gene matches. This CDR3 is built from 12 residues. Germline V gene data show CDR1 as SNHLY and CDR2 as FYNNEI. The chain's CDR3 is CASSGDRTPQHF. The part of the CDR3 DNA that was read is TGTGCCAGCAGTGGGGACAGGACGCCC.

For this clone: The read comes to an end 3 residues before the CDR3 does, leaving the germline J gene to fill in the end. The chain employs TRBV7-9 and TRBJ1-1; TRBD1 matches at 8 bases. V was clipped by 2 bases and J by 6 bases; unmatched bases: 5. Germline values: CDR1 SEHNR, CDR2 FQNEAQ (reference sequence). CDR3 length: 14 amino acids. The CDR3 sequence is CASSLQGANAEAFF. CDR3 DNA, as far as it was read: TGTGCCAGCAGCTTACAGGGGGCCAACGCTGAA.

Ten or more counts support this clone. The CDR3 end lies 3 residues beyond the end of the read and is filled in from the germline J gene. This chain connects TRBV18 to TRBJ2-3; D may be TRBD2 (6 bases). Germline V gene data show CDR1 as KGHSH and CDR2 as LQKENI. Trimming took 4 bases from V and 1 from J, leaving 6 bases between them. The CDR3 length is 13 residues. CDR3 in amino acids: CASSRRGTDTQYF. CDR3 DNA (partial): TGTGCCAGCTCACGGAGGGGCACAGATACG.

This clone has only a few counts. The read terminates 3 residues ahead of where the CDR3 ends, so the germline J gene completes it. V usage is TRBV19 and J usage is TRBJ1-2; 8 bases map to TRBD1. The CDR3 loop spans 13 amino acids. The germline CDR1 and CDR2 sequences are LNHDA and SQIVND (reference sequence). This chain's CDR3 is CASSQDRVGDYTF. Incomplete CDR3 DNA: TGTGCCAGTAGCCAGGACAGGGTAGGCGAC.

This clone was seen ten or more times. CDR3 DNA, as far as it was read: TGCAGTGCCAGACCCCAGTGGAACACCGGGGAG. Translation gives CSARPQWNTGE. The full CDR3 reads CSARPQWNTGELFF. The chain carries TRBV20-1 and TRBJ2-2; D gene ambiguous. The CDR3 is cut off 3 residues early in the read; its end comes from the germline J gene. The CDR3 extends over 14 amino acids. In germline, CDR1 is DFQATT, CDR2 SNEGSKA (reference sequence). The V end was cut by 6 bases, the J end by 1 base, with 12 bases between.

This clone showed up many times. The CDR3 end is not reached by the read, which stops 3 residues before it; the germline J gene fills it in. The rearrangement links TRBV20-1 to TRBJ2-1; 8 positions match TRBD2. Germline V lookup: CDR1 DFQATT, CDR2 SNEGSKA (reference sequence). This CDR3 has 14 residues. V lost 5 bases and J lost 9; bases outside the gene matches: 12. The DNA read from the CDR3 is TGCAGTGCTCCGACGCGGACTAGCTCCTCTGAG. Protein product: CSAPTRTSSSE. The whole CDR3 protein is CSAPTRTSSSEQFF.

The CDR3 loop is CASSPGERYEYTF. CDR3 DNA, as far as it was read: TGTGCCAGTAGTCCCGGGGAGCGCTACGAA. The rearrangement links TRBV19 to TRBJ1-2; D remains unclear. With the read ending 3 residues before the CDR3 end, the germline J gene is used to fill in that end. This CDR3 comprises 13 residues. Per the germline V gene, CDR1 is LNHDA and CDR2 is SQIVND (reference sequence).

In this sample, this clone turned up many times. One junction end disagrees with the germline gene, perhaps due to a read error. The CDR3: CAWSVGSGTTETQYF. CDR3 DNA (partial): TGTGCCTGGAGTGTCGGCTCCGGGACAACAGAGACG. The chain carries TRBV30 and TRBJ2-3, with TRBD1 as a possible D gene (6 bases). The read ends 3 residues shy of where the CDR3 ends; the end is completed using the germline J gene. This CDR3 is built from 15 residues. CDR1 is GTSNPN and CDR2 is SVGIG in the germline V gene (reference sequence).